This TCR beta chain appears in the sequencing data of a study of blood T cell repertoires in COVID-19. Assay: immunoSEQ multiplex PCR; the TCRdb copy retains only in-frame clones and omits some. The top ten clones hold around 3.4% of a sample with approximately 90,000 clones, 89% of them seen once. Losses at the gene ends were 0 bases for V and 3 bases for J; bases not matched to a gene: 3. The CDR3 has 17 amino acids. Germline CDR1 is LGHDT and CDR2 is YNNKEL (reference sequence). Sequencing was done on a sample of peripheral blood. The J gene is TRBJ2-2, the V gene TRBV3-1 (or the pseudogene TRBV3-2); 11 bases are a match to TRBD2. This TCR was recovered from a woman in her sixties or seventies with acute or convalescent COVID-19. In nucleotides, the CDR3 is TGTGCCAGCAGCCAAGAGACTAGCGGGACTTACACCGGGGAGCTGTTTTTT. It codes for CASSQETSGTYTGELFF.